This note documents a single TCR beta chain sequence. Other DNA sequences from this sample encode an identical CDR3 as well. Trimming stripped 2 bases from V and 0 bases from J, with 8 bases between. The CDR3 runs to 15 residues. CDR1 is SGDLS, CDR2 YYNGEE, per germline. The entry originates in a study of blood T cell repertoires in COVID-19. Study details: The United States, Italy and Spain provided the acute and convalescent COVID-19 samples. T cells, B-cell-depleted T cells, or PBMCs supplied cDNA or gDNA.

Clones were read by immunoSEQ multiplex PCR, and TCRdb kept only the in-frame ones, dropping some. This sample has about 190,000 clones; around three quarters occur once, and the top ten carry 17%. This sequence was found in a man in his sixties with active or convalescent COVID-19. Sequenced material: peripheral blood. The V call is TRBV9, the J call TRBJ2-2, with D perhaps TRBD2 (5 bases). The CDR3 sequence is CASSVSGSNTGELFF. CDR3 coding DNA: TGTGCCAGCAGCGTGTCGGGATCGAACACCGGGGAGCTGTTTTTT.